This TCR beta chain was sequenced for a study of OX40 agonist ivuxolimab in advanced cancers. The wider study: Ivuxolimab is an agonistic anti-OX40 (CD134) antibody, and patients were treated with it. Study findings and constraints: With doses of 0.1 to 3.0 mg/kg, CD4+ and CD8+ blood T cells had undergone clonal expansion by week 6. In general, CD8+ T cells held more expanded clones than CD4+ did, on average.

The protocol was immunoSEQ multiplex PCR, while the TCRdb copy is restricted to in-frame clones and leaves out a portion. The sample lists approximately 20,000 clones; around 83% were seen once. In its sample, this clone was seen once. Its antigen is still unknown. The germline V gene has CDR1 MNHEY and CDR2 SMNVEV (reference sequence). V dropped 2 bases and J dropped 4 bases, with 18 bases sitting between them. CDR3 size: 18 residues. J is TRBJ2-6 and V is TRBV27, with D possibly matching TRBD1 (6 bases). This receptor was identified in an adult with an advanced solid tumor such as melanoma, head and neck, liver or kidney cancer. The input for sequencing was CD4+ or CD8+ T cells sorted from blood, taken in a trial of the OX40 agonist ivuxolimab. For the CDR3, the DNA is TGTGCCAGCAGTTTAAACGGCCAGGGGCACTCCGGGGCCAACGTCCTGACTTTC. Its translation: CASSLNGQGHSGANVLTF.